This T cell receptor beta chain was found in a study of blood T cell repertoires in COVID-19. Trimming stripped 3 bases from V and 1 base from J, with 7 bases between. Germline CDR1 KGHSH, CDR2 LQKENI. The CDR3 spans 13 residues. This clone was counted only a few times. Per the authors' pipeline: Counts of nucleated cells, estimated from reference gene primer amplification, were obtained. Measured with immunoSEQ multiplex PCR; TCRdb has only the in-frame clones, and not every one. V and J calls and clone size are as listed in that table; D and trimming were resolved from the DNA. The sample comprises about 49,000 clones, 82% of which are singletons, and less than 3% rests with the top ten.

The clonotype was recovered from a woman aged 55-75 years with acute or convalescent COVID-19. Material for sequencing was peripheral blood. V usage is TRBV18 and J usage is TRBJ2-7; D remains unclear. The CDR3 spells CASSPSRSYEQYF. The CDR3 DNA sequence: TGTGCCAGCTCACCTTCCAGATCCTACGAGCAGTACTTC.